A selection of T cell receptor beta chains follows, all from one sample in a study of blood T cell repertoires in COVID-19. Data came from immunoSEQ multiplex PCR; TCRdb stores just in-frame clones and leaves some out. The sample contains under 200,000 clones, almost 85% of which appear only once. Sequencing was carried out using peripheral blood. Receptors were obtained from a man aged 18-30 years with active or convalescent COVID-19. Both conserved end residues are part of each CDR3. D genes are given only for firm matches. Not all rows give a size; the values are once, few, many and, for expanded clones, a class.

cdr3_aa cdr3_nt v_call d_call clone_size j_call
CASTKKLVYGELFF TGTGCCAGCACCAAGAAACTAGTTTACGGGGAGCTGTTTTTT TRBV3-1/TRBV3-2 NA NA TRBJ2-2
CATSRGGQGSGIEQFF TGTGCCACCAGCAGAGGGGGACAGGGAAGTGGGATTGAGCAGTTCTTC TRBV15 TRBD1 NA TRBJ2-1
CASIITGTGLKAFF TGTGCCAGCATTATAACCGGGACAGGCTTAAAAGCTTTCTTT TRBV27 TRBD1 NA TRBJ1-1
CASSDQGGWTEAFF TGTGCCAGCAGTGACCAGGGGGGCTGGACTGAAGCTTTCTTT TRBV2 TRBD1 NA TRBJ1-1
CASSLGLAGGETQYF TGTGCCAGCAGCTTAGGTCTAGCGGGTGGAGAGACCCAGTACTTC TRBV7-7 TRBD2 NA TRBJ2-5
CASSSRFYGYTF TGTGCCAGCAGTTCACGGTTCTATGGCTACACCTTC TRBV12-3/TRBV12-4 NA NA TRBJ1-2
CASSYDRGHGYTF TGTGCCAGCAGTTACGACAGGGGGCATGGCTACACCTTC TRBV6-5 TRBD1 NA TRBJ1-2
CASSLGGWGLGETQYF TGTGCCAGCAGCTTGGGGGGCTGGGGTCTTGGAGAGACCCAGTACTTC TRBV5-4 NA few TRBJ2-5
CASGGKAGGPDTQYF TGTGCCAGTGGGGGGAAGGCGGGAGGGCCAGATACGCAGTATTTT TRBV25-1 TRBD2 NA TRBJ2-3
CASSLGGGLTDTQYF TGTGCCAGCAGCTTAGGGGGCGGACTCACAGATACGCAGTATTTT TRBV13 NA NA TRBJ2-3
CASSLFRGRNQPQHF TGTGCCAGCAGTTTATTTCGTGGTAGAAATCAGCCCCAGCATTTT TRBV28 NA NA TRBJ1-5
CASSQEIASETQYF TGTGCCAGCAGCCAAGAAATAGCCAGCGAGACCCAGTACTTC TRBV3-1/TRBV3-2 NA NA TRBJ2-5